The present T cell receptor (beta chain) was sequenced within a study of post-analysis software for immune sequencing data. Overall study: Recorded subtypes: relapsing-remitting, secondary progressive, progressive-relapsing; some patients unannotated.

Notes on the study in general: Diversity measured as normalized Chao1 was significantly lower in multiple sclerosis patients than in controls. Five or six TRBV segments were more frequent in patients than controls; TRBV5-6, TRBV5-1 and TRBV20-1 belonged to this group.

The CDR3 has 19 residues. After removal of 8 bases from V and 5 bases from J, the junction contained 23 bases not matched to a gene. Tagging with unique molecular identifiers was a feature of the TCR beta cDNA libraries. Using its own MiXCR run on the PCR reads, TCRdb lists one record per CDR3 protein. The table lists roughly 670,000 distinct CDR3 sequences, over 45% of them singletons. This clonotype showed up just a few times. Its antigen is unidentified. The rearrangement joins TRBV12-3 or TRBV12-4 to TRBJ2-7, with 11 bases lining up with TRBD2. The receptor's source is a girl aged 2 to 9 with multiple sclerosis. Source material: blood. Here the CDR3 DNA reads TGTGCCAGCGGACCCAGGGGGCGTTCGCTAGCGGGAGGCCTCCACGAGCAGTACTTC. Its protein product is CASGPRGRSLAGGLHEQYF.